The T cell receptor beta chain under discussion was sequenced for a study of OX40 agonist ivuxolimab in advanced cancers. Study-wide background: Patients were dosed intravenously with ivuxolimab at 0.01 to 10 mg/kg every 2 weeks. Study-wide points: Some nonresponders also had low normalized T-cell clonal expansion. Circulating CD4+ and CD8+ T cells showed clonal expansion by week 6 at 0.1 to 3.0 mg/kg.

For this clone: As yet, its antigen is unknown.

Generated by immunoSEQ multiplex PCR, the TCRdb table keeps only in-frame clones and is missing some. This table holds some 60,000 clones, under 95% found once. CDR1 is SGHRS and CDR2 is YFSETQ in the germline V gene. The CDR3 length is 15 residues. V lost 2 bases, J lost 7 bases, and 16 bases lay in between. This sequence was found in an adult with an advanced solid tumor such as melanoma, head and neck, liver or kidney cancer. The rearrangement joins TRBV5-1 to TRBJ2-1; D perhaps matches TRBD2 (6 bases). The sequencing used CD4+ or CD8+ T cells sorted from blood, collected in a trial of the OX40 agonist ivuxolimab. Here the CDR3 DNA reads TGCGCCAGCAGCTTTTCCAGCGGGTTACAGAATGAGCAGTTCTTC. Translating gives CASSFSSGLQNEQFF.